This T cell receptor (beta chain) was recovered during a study of radiotherapy plus CTLA-4 blockade in lung cancer. Study-wide context: Patients showed objective responses in 15% to 20% of cases, and disease control was achieved by under 40%.

TCRdb's table, derived via immunoSEQ multiplex PCR, lists solely in-frame clones and lacks some. The top ten hold around 3% of the sample, which has more than 95,000 clones, roughly 79% seen once. CDR3 length: 16 amino acids. From germline, CDR1 is SGHRS and CDR2 YFSETQ. After removal of 2 bases from V and 2 bases from J, the junction contained 5 bases not matched to a gene. On this clone itself: The antigen remains unidentified.

Study results and limitations: Early clone dynamics of blood T cells, plus interferon-beta, reportedly predicted response best.

This TCR was recovered from a human donor with non-small cell lung cancer who had a partial response to radiotherapy plus ipilimumab. Some clones in this sample may be carry-over from other donors' samples. The sequencing here drew on peripheral blood, taken from a patient treated with radiotherapy plus ipilimumab. The chain links TRBV5-1 to TRBJ2-3; TRBD2 matches at 10 bases. Here the CDR3 DNA reads TGCGCCAGCAGCTTAAGCGGGAGGGTCAACACAGATACGCAGTATTTT. It specifies CASSLSGRVNTDTQYF.